This T cell receptor beta chain was sequenced in a study of cytomegalovirus exposure and HLA in healthy donors. Study results and caveats: As was reported, the classifier diagnosed cytomegalovirus status with high specificity and sensitivity.

The repertoire was sequenced with immunoSEQ multiplex PCR; TCRdb's copy has only in-frame clones and lacks some. The repertoire holds approximately 88,000 clones, with approximately 96% as singletons. In regard to this clone: Its antigen is unidentified.

CDR1 and CDR2 from the germline V gene are LNHDA and SQIVND (reference sequence). The CDR3 totals 15 residues. V lost 11 bases, J lost 4 bases, and 12 bases stayed unmatched. This receptor was identified in a woman in her late teens or twenties in good health and CMV-seronegative. The chain carries TRBV19 and TRBJ2-1; 9 nucleotides line up with TRBD1. Sequencing was done on a sample of PBMCs. The DNA for the CDR3 is TGTGCCGGCCCGGACAGGGGAAATAATTACAATGAGCAGTTCTTC. This gives the protein CAGPDRGNNYNEQFF.